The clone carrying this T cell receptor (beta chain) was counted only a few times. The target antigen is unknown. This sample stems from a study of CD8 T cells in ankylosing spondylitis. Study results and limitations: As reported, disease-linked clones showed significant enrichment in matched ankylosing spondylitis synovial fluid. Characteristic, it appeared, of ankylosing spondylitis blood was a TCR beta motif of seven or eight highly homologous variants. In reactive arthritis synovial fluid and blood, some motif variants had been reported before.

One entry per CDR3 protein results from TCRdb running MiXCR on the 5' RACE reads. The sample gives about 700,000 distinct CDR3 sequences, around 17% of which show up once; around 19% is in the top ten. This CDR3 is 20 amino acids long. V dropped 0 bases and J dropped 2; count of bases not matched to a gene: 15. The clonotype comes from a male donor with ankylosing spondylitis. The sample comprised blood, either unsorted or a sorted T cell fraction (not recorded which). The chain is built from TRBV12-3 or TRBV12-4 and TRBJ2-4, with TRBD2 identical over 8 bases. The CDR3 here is CASSLAFQREFGGTKNIQYF. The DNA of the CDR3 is TGTGCCAGCAGTTTAGCGTTTCAGCGGGAGTTTGGCGGAACCAAAAACATTCAGTACTTC.